This T cell receptor beta chain is drawn from a study of blood T cells in healthy people across ages. Per germline, CDR1 SEHNR and CDR2 FQNEAQ (reference sequence). J was trimmed by 1 base and V by 0 bases; bases with no gene match: 5. This CDR3 comprises 17 residues. Study observations and caveats: A roughly linear age-dependent decrease characterized TCR beta diversity per million T cells.

Total RNA was extracted at no less than 5.5 micrograms per sample. This clonotype has just a few counts. What it recognizes is unknown. The second PCR ran roughly 6 to 12 cycles with a sample-barcoded 5' primer and J-beta primers. One entry per CDR3 protein, called by TCRdb with MiXCR from the 5' RACE reads. The table has more than 1,400,000 distinct CDR3 sequences, 40% to 50% seen once; the top ten hold less than 8%. V and J are TRBV7-9 and TRBJ2-3, with TRBD2 identical over 9 bases. The TCR comes from a woman aged 18-30 years in good health. The specimen sequenced was blood. The CDR3 sequence: CASSLAGTSRGTDTQYF. For the CDR3, the DNA is TGTGCCAGCAGCTTAGCGGGGACTAGCCGAGGCACAGATACGCAGTATTTT.